The TCR beta chain under discussion was sequenced for a study of Ad26.COV2.S vaccination and SARS-CoV-2 variants. Study-wide background: By the intramuscular route, Ad26.COV2.S was given once, or twice 56 days apart.

The treatment here: over 15 received Ad26.COV2.S at low or high dose, single or two shots; about 5 received placebo; per-sample allocation not given. Sample collection was performed on day 63 after the first vaccine or placebo injection. The repertoire was sequenced with immunoSEQ multiplex PCR; TCRdb's copy has only in-frame clones and lacks some. This table holds under 550,000 clones, around nine tenths found once. Trimming took off 4 bases at V and 2 bases at J, with 3 bases between the two ends. The CDR3 loop spans 11 amino acids. Germline V lookup: CDR1 LGHDT, CDR2 YNNKEL (reference sequence). The chain has TRBV3-1 (or the pseudogene TRBV3-2) and TRBJ2-7; D ambiguous. The sample was peripheral blood, taken in a trial of Ad26.COV2.S vaccine versus placebo. The origin of this receptor is a person between 18 and 65 years old who received the Ad26.COV2.S COVID-19 vaccine or a placebo. CDR3 nucleotides: TGTGCCAGCAGCCCTGCCTACGAGCAGTACTTC. Encoded protein: CASSPAYEQYF.